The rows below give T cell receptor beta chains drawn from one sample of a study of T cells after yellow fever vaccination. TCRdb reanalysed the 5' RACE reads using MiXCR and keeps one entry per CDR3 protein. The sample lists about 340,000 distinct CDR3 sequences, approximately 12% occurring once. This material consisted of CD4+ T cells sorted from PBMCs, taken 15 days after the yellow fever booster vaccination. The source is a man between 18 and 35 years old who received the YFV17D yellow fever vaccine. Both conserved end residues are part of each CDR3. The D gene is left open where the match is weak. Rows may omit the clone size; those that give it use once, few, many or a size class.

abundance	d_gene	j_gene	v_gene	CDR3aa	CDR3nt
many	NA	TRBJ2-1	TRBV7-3	CASSLTGYRYNEQFF	TGTGCCAGCAGCTTAACGGGGTATCGCTACAATGAGCAGTTCTTC
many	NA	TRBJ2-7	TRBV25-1	CASSMDSYEQYF	TGTGCCAGCAGTATGGATTCCTACGAGCAGTACTTC
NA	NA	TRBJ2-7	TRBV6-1	CASTGVSSLVYEQYF	TGTGCCAGCACAGGGGTGTCTAGCCTGGTCTACGAGCAGTACTTC
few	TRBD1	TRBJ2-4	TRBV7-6	CASSLEKAQGGNIQYF	TGTGCCAGCAGCTTAGAGAAGGCACAGGGGGGTAACATTCAGTACTTC
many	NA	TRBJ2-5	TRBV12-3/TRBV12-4	CASSLLQETQYF	TGTGCCAGCAGCCTCCTACAAGAGACCCAGTACTTC
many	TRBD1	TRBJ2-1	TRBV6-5	CASRRDRGGNEQFF	TGTGCCAGCAGGAGGGACAGGGGCGGGAATGAGCAGTTCTTC
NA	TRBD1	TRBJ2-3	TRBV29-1	CSTKQGITSTDTQYF	TGCAGCACGAAACAGGGGATTACTAGCACAGATACGCAGTATTTT
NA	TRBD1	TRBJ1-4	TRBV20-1	CSAFEGAVGEKLFF	TGCAGTGCTTTCGAGGGGGCGGTGGGTGAAAAACTGTTTTTT
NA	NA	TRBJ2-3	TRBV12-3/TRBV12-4	CASSYQSLGTGDTQYF	TGTGCCAGCAGTTACCAGAGTCTGGGAACAGGAGATACGCAGTATTTT
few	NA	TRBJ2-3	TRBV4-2	CASSQEGFGLSRTDTQYF	TGTGCCAGCAGCCAAGAGGGGTTTGGGCTCTCGAGAACAGATACGCAGTATTTT
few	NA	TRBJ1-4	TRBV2	CASSEDRPNEKLFF	TGTGCCAGCAGTGAGGACAGACCTAATGAAAAACTGTTTTTT
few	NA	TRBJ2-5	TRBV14	CASSPGTPQETQYF	TGTGCCAGCAGCCCCGGGACACCACAAGAGACCCAGTACTTC
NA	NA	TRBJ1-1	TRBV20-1	CSARDGGSVNTEAFF	TGCAGTGCTAGAGATGGCGGTTCGGTGAACACTGAAGCTTTCTTT
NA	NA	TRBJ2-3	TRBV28	CASDVRGTDTQYF	TGTGCCAGCGATGTCCGGGGCACAGATACGCAGTATTTT
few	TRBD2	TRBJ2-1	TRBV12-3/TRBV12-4	CASRTGRGTDDEQFF	TGTGCCAGCAGGACCGGGCGGGGGACCGACGATGAGCAGTTCTTC
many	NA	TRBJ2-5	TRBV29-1	CSVEEGAGRETQYF	TGCAGCGTTGAAGAGGGCGCAGGGAGAGAGACCCAGTACTTC
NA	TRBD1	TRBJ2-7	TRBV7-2	CASSLTGVHEQYF	TGTGCCAGCAGCTTAACAGGGGTCCACGAGCAGTACTTC
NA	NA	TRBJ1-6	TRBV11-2	CASSLLGGTGTSYNSPLHF	TGTGCCAGCAGCCTGTTGGGGGGAACAGGGACGTCCTATAATTCACCCCTCCACTTT
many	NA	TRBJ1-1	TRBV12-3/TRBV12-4	CASSFAGNTEAFF	TGTGCCAGCAGTTTCGCCGGGAACACTGAAGCTTTCTTT
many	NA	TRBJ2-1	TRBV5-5	CASSPYYLSYNEQFF	TGTGCCAGCAGCCCCTACTACCTTTCCTACAATGAGCAGTTCTTC
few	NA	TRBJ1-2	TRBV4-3	CASSQGITGNYGYTF	TGCGCCAGCAGCCAAGGGATCACCGGCAACTATGGCTACACCTTC
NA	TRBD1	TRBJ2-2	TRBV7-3	CASSRDRGLGELFF	TGTGCCAGCAGCAGGGACAGGGGGCTCGGGGAGCTGTTTTTT
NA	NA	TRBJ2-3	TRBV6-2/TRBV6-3	CASRWAPSIDTQYF	TGTGCCAGCAGATGGGCCCCGAGCATAGATACGCAGTATTTT
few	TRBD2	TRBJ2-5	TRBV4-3	CASSQDRRGRETQYF	TGCGCCAGCAGCCAAGATAGGCGGGGGAGAGAGACCCAGTACTTC
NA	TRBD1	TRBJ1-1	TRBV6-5	CASSYSPGQLEAFF	TGTGCCAGCAGTTACTCTCCGGGACAGCTTGAAGCTTTCTTT
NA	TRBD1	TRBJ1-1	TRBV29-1	CSVEGQGRTEAFF	TGCAGCGTTGAAGGACAGGGGAGGACTGAAGCTTTCTTT
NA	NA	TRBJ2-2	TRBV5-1	CASSLGGPFATGELFF	TGCGCCAGCAGCTTGGGGGGGCCTTTTGCCACCGGGGAGCTGTTTTTT